Here is one T cell receptor beta chain with its context. Its target is not known. In germline, CDR1 is SGHVS, CDR2 FQNEAQ. This CDR3 is built from 12 residues. Trimming took 1 base from V and 7 from J, leaving 8 bases between them. Construction of naive CD8 libraries employed roughly 20,000 to 1,000,000 sorted cells together with 10%, 30% or 50% RNA. This entry is derived from a study of molecular identifiers for immune sequencing clone quantification. Study results and caveats: Detectable among 800,000 to 1,000,000 naive cells, according to reports, was Jurkat TCR RNA spiked in from one cell.

Methods described previously were used for bulk TCR libraries, and listed TCR primers were applied. TCRdb re-derived calls from the PCR reads in MiXCR, one entry per CDR3 protein. The sample lists about 510,000 distinct CDR3 sequences, 20% to 25% occurring once. The TCR sequence derives from a human donor in good health. Some libraries in this study had Jurkat cell RNA spiked in. The gene calls are TRBV7-8 and TRBJ2-7; D unresolved. The sequencing input was naive CD8+ T cells from blood, with Jurkat cell RNA spiked in. The subset here: FACS-sorted CD8+CD4-CCR7+CD45RA+ naive T cells. The CDR3: CASSLVPREQYF. The CDR3 DNA reads as TGTGCCAGCAGCTTAGTCCCCAGGGAGCAGTACTTC.